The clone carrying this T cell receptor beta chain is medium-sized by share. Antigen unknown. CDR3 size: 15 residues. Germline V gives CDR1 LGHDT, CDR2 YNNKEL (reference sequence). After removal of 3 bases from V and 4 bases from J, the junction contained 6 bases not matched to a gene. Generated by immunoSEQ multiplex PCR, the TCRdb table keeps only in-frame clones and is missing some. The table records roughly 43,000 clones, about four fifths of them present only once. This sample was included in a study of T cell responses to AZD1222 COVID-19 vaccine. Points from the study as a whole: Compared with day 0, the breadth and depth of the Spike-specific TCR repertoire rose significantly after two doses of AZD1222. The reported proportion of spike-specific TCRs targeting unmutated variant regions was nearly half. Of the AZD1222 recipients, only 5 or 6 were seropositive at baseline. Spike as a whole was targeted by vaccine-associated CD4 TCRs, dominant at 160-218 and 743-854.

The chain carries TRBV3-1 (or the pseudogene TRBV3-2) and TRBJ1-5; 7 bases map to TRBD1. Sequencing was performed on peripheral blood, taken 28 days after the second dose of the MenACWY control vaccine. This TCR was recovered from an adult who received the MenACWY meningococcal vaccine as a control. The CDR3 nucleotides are TGTGCCAGCAGCCAGGGAAGACAGGGTAATCAGCCCCAGCATTTT. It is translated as CASSQGRQGNQPQHF.